One T cell receptor (beta chain) is described in this entry. Its antigen is unknown. An end of the junction differs from the germline gene, which may be a read error. This sample is part of a study of CD8+CD57+ T cells in acquired aplastic anemia. Turning to the study itself: Sorted CD4+ and CD8+ cells yielded DNA averaging about 3.2 ug. General study points: It was found that some 30 CD8+ CDR3 sequences were shared between patients and controls. Significance was not reached for CD8+ Simpson's diversity between patients and controls.

CDR1 is SEHNR, CDR2 FQNEAQ, per germline (reference sequence). The CDR3 length is 15 residues. Before being chosen for sequencing, patients had shown CD8+CD57+ cell expansion by flow cytometry. All patients were therapy-naive when blood was sampled. Researchers used genomic DNA as the template to profile TCR beta VDJ and CDR3. TCRdb redid the calling of the reads with MiXCR, one entry per CDR3 protein. The repertoire holds about 270,000 distinct CDR3 sequences, with less than 85% as singletons. Material for sequencing was sorted CD4+, CD8+, or CD8+CD57+ T cells (not recorded which) from PBMCs. The TCR originated in a human donor with aplastic anemia. J is TRBJ2-7 and V is TRBV7-9; D possibly corresponds to TRBD2 (7 bases). CDR3 in DNA: TGTGCCAGCAGCTTCGACGGGGGGCGCCCCGGGGAGCTGTACTTC. It encodes CASSFDGGRPGELYF. Complete variable domain (other parts from reference TRBV7-9 and TRBJ2-7): DTGVSQNPRHKITKRGQNVTFRCDPISEHNRLYWYRQTLGQGPEFLTYFQNEAQLEKSRLLSDRFSAERPKGSFSTLEIQRTEQGDSAMYLCASSFDGGRPGELYFGPGTRLTVT.